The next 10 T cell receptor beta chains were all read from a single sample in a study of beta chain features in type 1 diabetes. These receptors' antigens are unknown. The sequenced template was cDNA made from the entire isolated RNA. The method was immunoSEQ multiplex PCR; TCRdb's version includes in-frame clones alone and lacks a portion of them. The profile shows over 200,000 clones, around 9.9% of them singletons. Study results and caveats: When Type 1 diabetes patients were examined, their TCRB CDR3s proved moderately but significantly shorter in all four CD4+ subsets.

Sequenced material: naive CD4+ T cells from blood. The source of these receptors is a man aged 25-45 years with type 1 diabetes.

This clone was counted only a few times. DNA of the CDR3: TGTGCCACCAGCAGGGGACAGTACAATGAGCAGTTCTTC. This encodes CATSRGQYNEQFF. This chain links TRBV15 with TRBJ2-1; 7 bases match TRBD1. Germline V gene lookup returns CDR1 LNHNV and CDR2 YYDKDF (reference sequence). V was pared by 3 bases and J by 4 bases, with 0 bases of the junction left unmatched. The CDR3 is 13 residues long.

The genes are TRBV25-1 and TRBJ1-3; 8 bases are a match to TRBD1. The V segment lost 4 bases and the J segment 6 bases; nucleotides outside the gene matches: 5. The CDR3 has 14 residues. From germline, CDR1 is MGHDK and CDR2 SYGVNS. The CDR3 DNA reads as TGTGCCAGCAGTGGAGCAGGGGGCACAAACACCATATATTTT. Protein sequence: CASSGAGGTNTIYF. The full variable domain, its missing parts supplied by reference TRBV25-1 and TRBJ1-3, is EADIYQTPRYLVIGTGKKITLECSQTMGHDKMYWYQQDPGMELHLIHYSYGVNSTEKGDLSSESTVSRIRTEHFPLTLESARPSHTSQYLCASSGAGGTNTIYFGEGSWLTVV.

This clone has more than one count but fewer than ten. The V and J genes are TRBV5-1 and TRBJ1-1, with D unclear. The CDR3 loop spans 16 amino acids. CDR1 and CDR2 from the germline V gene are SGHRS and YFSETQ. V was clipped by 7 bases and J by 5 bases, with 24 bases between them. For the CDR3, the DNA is TGCGCCAGCGGCGAGAGAGGGTTAGGCAGCAAGACTGAAGCTTTCTTT. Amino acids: CASGERGLGSKTEAFF.

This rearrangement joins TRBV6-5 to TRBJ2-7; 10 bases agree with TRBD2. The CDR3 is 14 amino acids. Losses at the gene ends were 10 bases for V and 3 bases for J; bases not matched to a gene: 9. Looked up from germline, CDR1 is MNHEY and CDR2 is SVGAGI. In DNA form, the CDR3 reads TGTGCCACCGCCCGAGCGGGGGGGCTCTACGAGCAGTACTTC. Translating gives CATARAGGLYEQYF.

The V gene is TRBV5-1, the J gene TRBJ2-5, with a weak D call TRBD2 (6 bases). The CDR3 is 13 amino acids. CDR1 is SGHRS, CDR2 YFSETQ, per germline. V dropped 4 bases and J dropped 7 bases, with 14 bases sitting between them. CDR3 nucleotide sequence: TGCGCCAGCAGCGACGAGCGGAGGGGGACCCAGTACTTC. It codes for CASSDERRGTQYF.

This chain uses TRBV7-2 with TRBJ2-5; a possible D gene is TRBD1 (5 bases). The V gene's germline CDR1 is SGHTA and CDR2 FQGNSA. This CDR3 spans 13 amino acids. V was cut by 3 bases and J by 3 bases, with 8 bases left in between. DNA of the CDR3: TGTGCCAGCAGCTTTTCCAGGGAAGAGACCCAGTACTTC. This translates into CASSFSREETQYF.

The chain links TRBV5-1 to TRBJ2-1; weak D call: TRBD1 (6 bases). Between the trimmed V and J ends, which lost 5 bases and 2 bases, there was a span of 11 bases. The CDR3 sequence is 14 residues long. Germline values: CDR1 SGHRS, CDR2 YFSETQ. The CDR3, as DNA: TGCGCCAGCAGAACAGGGAGCCCCTACAATGAGCAGTTCTTC. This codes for CASRTGSPYNEQFF.

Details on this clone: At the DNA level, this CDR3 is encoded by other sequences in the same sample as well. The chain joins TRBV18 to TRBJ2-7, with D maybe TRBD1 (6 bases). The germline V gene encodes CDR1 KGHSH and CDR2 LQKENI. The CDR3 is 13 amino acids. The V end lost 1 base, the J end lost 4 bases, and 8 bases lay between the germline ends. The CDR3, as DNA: TGTGCCAGCTCACCACTGCAGGGGTACGAGCAGTACTTC. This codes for CASSPLQGYEQYF.

The CDR3 DNA sequence: TGTGCCAGCAGCTCGGTCTACGAGCAGTACTTC. Translation: CASSSVYEQYF. The chain is built from TRBV7-9 and TRBJ2-7, with D uncertain. Trimming cost V 4 bases and J 3 bases, with 4 bases left between them. Looked up from germline, CDR1 is SEHNR and CDR2 is FQNEAQ (reference sequence). The CDR3 is 11 amino acids.

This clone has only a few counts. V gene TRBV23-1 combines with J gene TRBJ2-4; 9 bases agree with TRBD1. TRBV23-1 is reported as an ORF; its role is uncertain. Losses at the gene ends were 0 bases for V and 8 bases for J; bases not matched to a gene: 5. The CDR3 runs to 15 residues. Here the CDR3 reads CASSQSTGGVDIQYF. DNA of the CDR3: TGCGCCAGCAGTCAATCGACAGGGGGGGTCGACATTCAGTACTTC.